What follows describes a single T cell receptor beta chain. The antigen it recognizes is unknown. No clone much larger than this one lies a single base away; base qualities are absent. This record belongs to a study of cytomegalovirus exposure and HLA in healthy donors (dated by TCRdb to between 2016 and 2019). Looking at the study overall: An earlier analysis of several hundred of the donors reported 250 to 300 Gb of sequence data and 117 million unique TCR beta sequences from around 200 million T cells. About 300 gigabases of sequencing data and around 87 million unique TCR sequences were included in an early release covering about 600 HLA-typed donors. Among the roughly 410 genotyped donors, around 81% belonged to the genetic ancestry cluster associated with self-reported Caucasian donors. The aim of the study was to test whether cataloging public T cell receptors could identify signatures of past pathogen exposure. The study used immunosequencing to profile the T cell repertoires of 600 to 850 subjects and linked those repertoires to cytomegalovirus serostatus. Besides the first cohort of 666 subjects, a separate validation cohort made up of around 120 different subjects was used. The study combined high-throughput TCR immunosequencing, statistical association of individual TCRs with disease status, and machine learning to predict cytomegalovirus infection status. To study patterns of TCR occurrence, a later analysis re-analyzed previously published TCR beta repertoires from 666 donors and added high-resolution HLA genotyping. In the later analysis, no new phenotypic data were used to find candidate immune exposures; instead, reliance was placed on TCR beta sequences and their occurrence across donors. An earlier analysis of 500 to 750 of the donors applied high-throughput TCR beta sequencing to assess whether each TCR beta V gene segment acted as functional or pseudogenic. Donor age, sex, ethnicity and CMV serostatus were compiled alongside the repertoire data. A later genetic analysis used genome-wide SNP genotypes for about 60% of the roughly 700 donors, treating that subset as a discovery cohort. Every discovery cohort repertoire had been produced on one sequencing platform. HLA typing included class I and class II loci at four-digit resolution. Typing coverage differed by locus: A, B, C, DRB1 and DQB1 were typed in about 620-640 donors, DQA1 in 522, DPA1 in approximately 600, and DPB1 in around 440. Roughly 5 DR-DQ haplotypes were treated as single units for association and clustering because of strong linkage in the cohort. Among 300 to 500 genotyped donors of the cohort, an average of around 240,000 unique TCR beta nucleotide sequences was sequenced per donor, of which roughly 17% were non-productive. The investigation overall reported the following: The study listed 164 TCR beta chains as associated with cytomegalovirus. In a later analysis, several top co-occurrence clusters were reported to appear linked to parvovirus B19, influenza, CMV and Epstein-Barr virus. A later analysis associated 16,951 TCR beta sequences with specific HLA alleles at a false discovery rate of 0.05. CMV serostatus was the only immune exposure information available for the cohort. According to a later analysis, most CMV-associated TCR beta chains appeared to be HLA-restricted, and the HLA associations seemed to be driven largely by CMV exposure. Cytomegalovirus status was reported to be diagnosed by the classifier with high specificity and sensitivity in both the original and validation cohorts. An earlier analysis of approximately 530 of the donors showed that most TCR beta V segments appeared in productive rearrangements either about 87% or about 30% of the time, which broadly matched IMGT annotations. Because the 87-base-pair reads could not distinguish some IMGT-functional V segments, including TRBV6-2 and TRBV6-3, those segments were excluded. Presence/absence analyses assumed roughly uniform sequencing depth across donors, an assumption that may not hold. Over 15 rarely observed V segments, including chromosome 9 orphons, were excluded from the earlier analysis of almost 600 of the donors because counts were too low. V-gene and J-gene trimming of TCR beta chains was associated with a missense DCLRE1C variant in a later genetic analysis, and the association was replicated in an independent cohort. In a later analysis, HLA-associated TCR beta chains showed more clonal expansion and lower generation probabilities than non-associated chains that were equally common. It was suggested by the authors that the approach could potentially be generalized to other disease states and immunological phenotypes. In vitro tests confirmed that a few of the cytomegalovirus-associated TCR beta chains recognize cytomegalovirus antigens. While some public TCRs were present in many individuals, most TCR sequences turned up only very rarely across donors. This cohort had only TCR beta chains sequenced, and the lack of alpha or paired-chain data limited which features could be detected. When HLA alleles, especially DR and DQ, strongly co-occurred, TCR associations were difficult to assign to individual alleles. In a later genetic analysis, fewer N-insertions in productive TCRs were reported among donors in an Asian-associated ancestry cluster than the approximately 710-donor mean. A further reported finding was that TCR beta sequences accurately predicted the HLA-A and HLA-B alleles for most subjects in the first cohort. A cluster of highly shared sequence variants was judged likely to be a technical artifact of the sequencing pipeline. According to a later analysis, TCR association rates differed among HLA loci, with DRB1 alleles showing the most associated TCRs and HLA-C alleles showing the fewest. Because HLA typing was unavailable for some donors at each locus, only the typed subset was used in association tests. Linkage disequilibrium might explain the correlated functional status among segregating V segments, but an unknown experimental factor could not be excluded.

CDR1 is given as MNHEY and CDR2 as SMNVEV, both from the germline V gene (reference sequence). From its cysteine to its phenylalanine, the CDR3 spans 16 amino acids. Only CDR3 DNA remains: 48 bases, in frame from the first base. The junction shows trimming of 4 bases on V and 3 bases on J, plus 19 bases between the germline ends. Libraries were constructed by the immunoSEQ multiplex PCR assay. For the multiplex PCR, a mixture combining 60 forward primers for TCR Vbeta segments and 13 reverse primers for TCR Jbeta segments was used. The CDR3 region of rearranged TCR beta genes was amplified from genomic DNA with a multiplex PCR assay. The amplified TCR beta libraries were sequenced on the Illumina HiSeq System as 87-base-pair reads. Per the original workflow: Across the 700 or so repertoires, a later analysis counted some 80 million unique TCR beta chains, approximately 10 million of which were shared by at least two donors. Raw reads were error-corrected and collapsed into unique sequences with a nearest-neighbor algorithm that merged closely related sequences to remove PCR and sequencing errors. To assign V, D and J gene segments, CDR3 sequences were aligned to IMGT reference sequences. Each retained sequence needed at least a six-nucleotide match to both a V gene segment and a J gene segment. Rearrangements were classified as productive when the CDR3 lacked stop codons and remained in frame with V and J, and all other rearrangements were classified as non-productive. CDR3 was defined by IMGT convention, running from the second conserved V-encoded cysteine to the conserved J-encoded phenylalanine. In an earlier analysis of 500 to 650 of the donors, sequences lacking an unambiguous match to a single V gene segment were excluded. In an earlier analysis of 450 to 700 of the donors, V segments were called functional above 56.7% productive rearrangements and were called segregating when the between-donor standard deviation exceeded 5%. A statistical classification framework was built to diagnose cytomegalovirus status from the catalog of TCR beta chain sequences. In a later analysis, V and J genes were assigned by comparing TCR nucleotide sequences against IMGT/GENE-DB human TR gene sequences. The TCRdist pipeline was used in a later analysis to assign CDR3 sequences and most-parsimonious VDJ recombination scenarios. In a later analysis, every TCR beta chain was defined by the combination of its CDR3 amino acid sequence and its V-gene family, and reads without a unique V-gene family were dropped. In a later analysis, a few hundred highly shared, low-generation-probability nucleotide sequences were removed to address suspected cross-contamination and a sequencing artifact. In a later analysis, a clonal expansion index was calculated for each public chain from normalized within-repertoire ranks of inferred template counts. Generation probabilities in a later analysis came from a VDJ recombination model fitted to out-of-frame rearrangements, and those results were checked against IGoR. In a later analysis, TCR-TCR, TCR-HLA and TCR-CMV co-occurrence was scored with hypergeometric tests, and a repertoire-size bias correction was applied to TCR pairs. A later analysis estimated false discovery rates by permuting HLA or CMV assignments 20 times. In a later analysis, co-occurring TCRs were grouped using DBSCAN, and TCRdist sequence similarity was added for clustering within HLA-allele-positive subsets. Repertoires with fewer than 30,000 or more than 120,000 public chains, plus five repertoires with anomalous nucleotide sharing, were excluded from co-occurrence clustering. TCRdb took this table from immuneACCESS and kept in-frame rearrangements with V and J called. Such tables lack part of the clones; where checked against another copy, unresolved V genes explain under half of the gap, and the rest is unexplained. V and J calls and clone size are copied from that table; D and trimming were computed from the DNA. The sample table shows 100,000 or so clones, and approximately 82% are seen once. About 7.5% of the sample lies in the top ten.

In total, 666 healthy bone marrow donors made up the cohort. All cohort members were sampled while nominally healthy, although unrecorded immune exposures were likely present. The donor was CMV seropositive and was included in the group of 250 to 300 seropositive cohort members. Every donor gave a peripheral blood sample, and the peripheral blood mononuclear cells from that sample were used for TCR beta sequencing. The Qiagen DNeasy Blood Extraction Kit was used to extract genomic DNA from the blood cell samples. The V gene is TRBV27 and the J gene is TRBJ2-7; TRBD1 is a possible D gene, resting on 5 matching bases. This TCR was sampled from a man aged 40-55 years in good health and CMV-seropositive. Source material: PBMCs. The CDR3 reads as follows: CASSSAQGPLRYEQYF. The sequenced DNA: TGTGCCAGCAGTTCCGCTCAGGGCCCACTCCGCTACGAGCAGTACTTC.